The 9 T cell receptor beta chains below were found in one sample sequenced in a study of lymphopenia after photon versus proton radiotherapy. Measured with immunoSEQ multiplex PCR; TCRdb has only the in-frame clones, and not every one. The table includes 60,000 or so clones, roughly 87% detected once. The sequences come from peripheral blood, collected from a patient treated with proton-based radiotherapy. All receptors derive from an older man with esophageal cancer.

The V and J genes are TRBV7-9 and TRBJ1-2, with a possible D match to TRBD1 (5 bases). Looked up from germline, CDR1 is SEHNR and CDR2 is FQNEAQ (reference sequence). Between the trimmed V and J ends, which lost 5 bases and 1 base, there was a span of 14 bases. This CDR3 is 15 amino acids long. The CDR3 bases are TGTGCCAGCAGCCCACAGACAGACTATAACTATGGCTACACCTTC. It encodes CASSPQTDYNYGYTF.

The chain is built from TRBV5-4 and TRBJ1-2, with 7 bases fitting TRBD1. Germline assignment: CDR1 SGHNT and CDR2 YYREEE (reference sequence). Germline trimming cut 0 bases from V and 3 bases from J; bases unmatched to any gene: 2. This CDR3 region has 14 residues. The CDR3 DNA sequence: TGTGCCAGCAGCTTGGCGGGACAGTACTATGGCTACACCTTC. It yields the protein CASSLAGQYYGYTF.

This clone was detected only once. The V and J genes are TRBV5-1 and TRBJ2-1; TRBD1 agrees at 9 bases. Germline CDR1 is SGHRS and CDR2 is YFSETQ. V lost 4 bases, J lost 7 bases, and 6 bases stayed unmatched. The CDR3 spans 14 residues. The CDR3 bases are TGCGCCAGCAGCCCGGGACAGGGATGGAATGAGCAGTTCTTC. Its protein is CASSPGQGWNEQFF.

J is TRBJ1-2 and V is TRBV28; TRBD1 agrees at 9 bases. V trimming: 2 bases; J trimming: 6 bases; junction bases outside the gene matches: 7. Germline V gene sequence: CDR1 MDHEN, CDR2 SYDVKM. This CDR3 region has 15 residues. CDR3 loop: CASSLGGQGHNGYTF. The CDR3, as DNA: TGTGCCAGCAGTTTAGGGGGACAGGGACATAATGGCTACACCTTC.

Written as DNA, the CDR3 is TGCGCCAGCCGACTGTCTGAGGGGGGTGAAAAACTGTTTTTT. Protein product: CASRLSEGGEKLFF. V usage is TRBV5-1 and J usage is TRBJ1-4; perhaps TRBD1 as D (6 bases). The CDR3 sequence is 14 residues long. Germline-derived CDR1 and CDR2 are SGHRS and YFSETQ. Deletions cut 7 bases from V and 7 bases from J, with 17 bases between. Variable domain in full (rest from reference TRBV5-1 and TRBJ1-4): KAGVTQTPRYLIKTRGQQVTLSCSPISGHRSVSWYQQTPGQGLQFLFEYFSETQRNKGNFPGRFSGRQFSNSRSEMNVSTLELGDSALYLCASRLSEGGEKLFFGSGTQLSVL.

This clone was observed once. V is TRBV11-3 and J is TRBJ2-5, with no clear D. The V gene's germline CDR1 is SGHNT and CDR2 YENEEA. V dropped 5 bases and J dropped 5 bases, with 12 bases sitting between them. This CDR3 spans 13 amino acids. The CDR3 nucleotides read TGTGCCAGCAGCCATAACCACGGGGAGACCCAGTACTTC. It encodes CASSHNHGETQYF.

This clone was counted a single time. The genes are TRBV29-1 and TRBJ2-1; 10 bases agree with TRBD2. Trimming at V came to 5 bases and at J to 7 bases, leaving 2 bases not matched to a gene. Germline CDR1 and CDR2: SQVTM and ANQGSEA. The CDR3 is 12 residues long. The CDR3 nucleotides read TGCAGCGTTCTACTAGCGGGGAATGAGCAGTTCTTC. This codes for CSVLLAGNEQFF.

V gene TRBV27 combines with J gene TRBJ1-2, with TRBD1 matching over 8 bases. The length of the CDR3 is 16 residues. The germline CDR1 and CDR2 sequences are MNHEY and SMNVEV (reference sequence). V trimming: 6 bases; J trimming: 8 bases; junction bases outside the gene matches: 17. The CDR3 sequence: CASSRSGQGVSSGYTF. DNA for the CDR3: TGTGCCAGCAGCCGAAGCGGACAGGGCGTTTCCTCCGGCTACACCTTC.

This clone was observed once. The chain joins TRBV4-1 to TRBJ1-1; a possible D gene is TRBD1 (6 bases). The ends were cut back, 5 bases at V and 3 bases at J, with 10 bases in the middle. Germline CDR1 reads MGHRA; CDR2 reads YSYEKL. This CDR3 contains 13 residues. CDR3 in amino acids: CASSSGHYTEAFF. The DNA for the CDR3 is TGCGCCAGCAGCTCGGGACACTACACTGAAGCTTTCTTT.